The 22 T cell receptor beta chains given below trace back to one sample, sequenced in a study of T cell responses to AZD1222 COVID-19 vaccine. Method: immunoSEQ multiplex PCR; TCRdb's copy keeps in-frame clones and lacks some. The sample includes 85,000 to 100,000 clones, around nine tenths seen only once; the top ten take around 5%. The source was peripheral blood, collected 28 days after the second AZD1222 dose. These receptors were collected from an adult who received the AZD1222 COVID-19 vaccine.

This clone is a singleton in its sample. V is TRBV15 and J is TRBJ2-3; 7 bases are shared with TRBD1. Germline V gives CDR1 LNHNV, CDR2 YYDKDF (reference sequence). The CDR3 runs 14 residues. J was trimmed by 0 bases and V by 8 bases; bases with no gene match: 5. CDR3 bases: TGTGCCACCCGAGGGGGCCCGAGCACAGATACGCAGTATTTT. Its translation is CATRGGPSTDTQYF.

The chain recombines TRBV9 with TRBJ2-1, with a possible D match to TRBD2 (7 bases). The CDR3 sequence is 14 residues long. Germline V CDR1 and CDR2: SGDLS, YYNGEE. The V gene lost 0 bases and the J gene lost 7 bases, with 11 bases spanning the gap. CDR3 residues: CASSVAGGTNEQFF. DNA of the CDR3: TGTGCCAGCAGCGTAGCGGGGGGCACTAATGAGCAGTTCTTC. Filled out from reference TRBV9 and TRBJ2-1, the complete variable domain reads DSGVTQTPKHLITATGQRVTLRCSPRSGDLSVYWYQQSLDQGLQFLIQYYNGEERAKGNILERFSAQQFPDLHSELNLSSLELGDSALYFCASSVAGGTNEQFFGPGTRLTVL.

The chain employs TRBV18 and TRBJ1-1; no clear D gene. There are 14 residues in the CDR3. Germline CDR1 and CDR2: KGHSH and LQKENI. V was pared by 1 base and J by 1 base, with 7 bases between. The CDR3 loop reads CASSPQVENTEAFF. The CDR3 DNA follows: TGTGCCAGCTCACCACAGGTGGAGAACACTGAAGCTTTCTTT.

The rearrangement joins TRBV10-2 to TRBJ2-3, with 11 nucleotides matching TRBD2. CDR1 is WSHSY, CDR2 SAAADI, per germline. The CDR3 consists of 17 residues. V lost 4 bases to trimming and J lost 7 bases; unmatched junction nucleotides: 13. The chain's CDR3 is CASSAPGGTSGTNTQYF. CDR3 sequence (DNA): TGCGCCAGCAGTGCCCCCGGCGGGACTAGCGGTACAAATACGCAGTATTTT.

CDR3 residues: CASSWGTGGSETQYF. In DNA form, the CDR3 reads TGTGCCAGCAGCTGGGGGACAGGGGGATCGGAGACCCAGTACTTC. The genes are TRBV7-2 and TRBJ2-5, with 11 bases that match TRBD1. The V segment lost 4 bases and the J segment 5 bases; nucleotides outside the gene matches: 6. CDR1 and CDR2 from the germline V gene are SGHTA and FQGNSA. This CDR3 has 15 residues.

This chain's CDR3 is CASRFRSYEQYF. The CDR3 nucleotides read TGTGCCAGCAGGTTTAGGTCCTACGAGCAGTACTTC. V gene TRBV12-3 or TRBV12-4 combines with J gene TRBJ2-7; D not resolved. The germline V and J ends were trimmed by 6 bases and 1 base, with 7 bases remaining between them. The CDR3 covers 12 residues.

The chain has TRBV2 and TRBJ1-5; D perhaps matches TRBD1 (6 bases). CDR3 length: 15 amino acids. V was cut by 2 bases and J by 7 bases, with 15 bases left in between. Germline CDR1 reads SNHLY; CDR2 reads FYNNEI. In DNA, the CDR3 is TGTGCCAGCAGTGAATCGGCAGGGGAAAGGCAGCCCCAGCATTTT. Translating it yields CASSESAGERQPQHF.

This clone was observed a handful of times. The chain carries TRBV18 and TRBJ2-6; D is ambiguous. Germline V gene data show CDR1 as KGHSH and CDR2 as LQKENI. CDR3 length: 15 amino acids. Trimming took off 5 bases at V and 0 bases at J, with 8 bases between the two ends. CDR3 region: CASSVVGSGANVLTF. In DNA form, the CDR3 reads TGTGCCAGCTCAGTTGTCGGCTCTGGGGCCAACGTCCTGACTTTC.

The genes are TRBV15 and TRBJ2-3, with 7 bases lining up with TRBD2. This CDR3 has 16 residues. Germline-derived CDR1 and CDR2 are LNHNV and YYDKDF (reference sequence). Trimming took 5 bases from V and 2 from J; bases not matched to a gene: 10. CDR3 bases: TGTGCCACCAGCGCCGACCCGGGGGGAACCACAGATACGCAGTATTTT. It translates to CATSADPGGTTDTQYF.

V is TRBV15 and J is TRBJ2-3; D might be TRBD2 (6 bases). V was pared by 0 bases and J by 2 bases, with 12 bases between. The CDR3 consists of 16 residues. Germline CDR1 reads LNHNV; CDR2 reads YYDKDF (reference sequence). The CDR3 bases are TGTGCCACCAGCAGAGATTTGCGGGGCCTCACAGATACGCAGTATTTT. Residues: CATSRDLRGLTDTQYF.

This CDR3 reads CASSPRVDGSPLHF. The CDR3 nucleotides read TGTGCCAGCAGCCCCAGGGTGGATGGTTCACCCCTCCACTTT. The chain carries TRBV9 and TRBJ1-6, with a weak D call TRBD1 (5 bases). Germline CDR1 is SGDLS and CDR2 is YYNGEE. The CDR3 contains 14 residues. With 4 bases removed from V and 9 bases from J, the gap between germline ends came to 14 bases.

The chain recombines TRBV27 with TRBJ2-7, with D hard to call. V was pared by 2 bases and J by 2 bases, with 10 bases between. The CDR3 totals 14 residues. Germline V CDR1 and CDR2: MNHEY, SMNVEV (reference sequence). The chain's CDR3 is CASSLTRSTYEQYF. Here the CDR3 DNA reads TGTGCCAGCAGTTTAACCAGATCAACCTACGAGCAGTACTTC.

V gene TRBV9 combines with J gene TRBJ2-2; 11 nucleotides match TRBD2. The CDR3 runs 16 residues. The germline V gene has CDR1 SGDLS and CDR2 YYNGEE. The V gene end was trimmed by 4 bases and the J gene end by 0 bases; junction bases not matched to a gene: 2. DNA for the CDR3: TGTGCCAGCAGCTTGACTAGCGGGGCGAACACCGGGGAGCTGTTTTTT. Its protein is CASSLTSGANTGELFF.

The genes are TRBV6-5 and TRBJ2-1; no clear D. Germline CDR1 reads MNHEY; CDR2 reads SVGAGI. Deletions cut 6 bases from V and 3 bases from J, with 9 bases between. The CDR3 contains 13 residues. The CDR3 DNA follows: TGTGCCAGCAGCCTCCTCGGCTACAATGAGCAGTTCTTC. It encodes CASSLLGYNEQFF.

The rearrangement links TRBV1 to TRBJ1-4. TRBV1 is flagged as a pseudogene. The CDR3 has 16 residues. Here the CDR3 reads CTSSPYRTEANEKLFF. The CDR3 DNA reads TGCACCAGCAGCCCGTACCGGACTGAAGCAAATGAAAAACTGTTTTTT.

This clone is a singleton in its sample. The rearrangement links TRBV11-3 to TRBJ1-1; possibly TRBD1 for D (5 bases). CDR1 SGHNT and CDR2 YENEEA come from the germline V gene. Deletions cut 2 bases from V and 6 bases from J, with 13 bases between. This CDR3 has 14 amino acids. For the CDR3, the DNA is TGTGCCAGCAGCTTAAGAGGGACGAGGGCTGAAGCTTTCTTT. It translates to CASSLRGTRAEAFF.

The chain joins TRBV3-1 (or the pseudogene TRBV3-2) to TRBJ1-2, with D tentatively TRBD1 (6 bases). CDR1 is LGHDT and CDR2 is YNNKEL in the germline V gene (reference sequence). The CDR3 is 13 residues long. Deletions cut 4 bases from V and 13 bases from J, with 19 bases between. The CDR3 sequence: CASSLLGTPGSTF. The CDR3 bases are TGTGCCAGCAGCCTTCTCGGGACACCGGGTAGCACCTTC.

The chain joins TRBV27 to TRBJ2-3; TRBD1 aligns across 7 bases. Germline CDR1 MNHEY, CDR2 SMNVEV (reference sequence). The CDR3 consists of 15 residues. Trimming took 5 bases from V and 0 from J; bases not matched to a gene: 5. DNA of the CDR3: TGTGCCAGCAGTCGCCGACAGGGAAGCACAGATACGCAGTATTTT. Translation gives CASSRRQGSTDTQYF.

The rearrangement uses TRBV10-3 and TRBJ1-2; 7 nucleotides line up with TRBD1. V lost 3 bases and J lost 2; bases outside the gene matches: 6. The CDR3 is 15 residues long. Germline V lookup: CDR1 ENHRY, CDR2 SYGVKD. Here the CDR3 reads CAISDPGTANYGYTF. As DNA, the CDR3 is TGTGCCATCAGTGACCCTGGGACAGCAAACTATGGCTACACCTTC.

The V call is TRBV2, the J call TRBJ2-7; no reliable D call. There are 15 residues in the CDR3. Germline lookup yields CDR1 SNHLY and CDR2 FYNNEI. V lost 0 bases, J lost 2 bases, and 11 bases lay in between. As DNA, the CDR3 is TGTGCCAGCAGTGAAGCCTCCGGGCTAACCTACGAGCAGTACTTC. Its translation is CASSEASGLTYEQYF.

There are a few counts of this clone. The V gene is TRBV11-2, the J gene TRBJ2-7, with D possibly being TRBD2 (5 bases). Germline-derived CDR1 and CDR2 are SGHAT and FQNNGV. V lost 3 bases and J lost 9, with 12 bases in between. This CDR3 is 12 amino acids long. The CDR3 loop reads CASSFGSYRQYF. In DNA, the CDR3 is TGTGCCAGCAGCTTTGGGAGTTATCGGCAGTACTTC.

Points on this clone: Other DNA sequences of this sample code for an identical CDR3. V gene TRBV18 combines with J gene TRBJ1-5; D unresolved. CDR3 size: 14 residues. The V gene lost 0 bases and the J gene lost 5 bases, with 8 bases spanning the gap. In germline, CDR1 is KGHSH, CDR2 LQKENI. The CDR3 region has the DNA TGTGCCAGCTCACCACCCGGTAGGGATCAGCCCCAGCATTTT. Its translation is CASSPPGRDQPQHF. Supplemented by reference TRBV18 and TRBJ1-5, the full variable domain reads NAGVMQNPRHLVRRRGQEARLRCSPMKGHSHVYWYRQLPEEGLKFMVYLQKENIIDESGMPKERFSAEFPKEGPSILRIQQVVRGDSAAYFCASSPPGRDQPQHFGDGTRLSIL.